This record concerns one T cell receptor beta chain sequence. Germline V gives CDR1 LGHNA, CDR2 YSLEER. CDR3 length: 15 amino acids. The V segment lost 0 bases and the J segment 1 base; nucleotides outside the gene matches: 3. TCRdb redid the calling of the 5' RACE reads with MiXCR, one entry per CDR3 protein. The table includes approximately 12,000 distinct CDR3 sequences, around 52% detected once. The chain employs TRBV4-3 and TRBJ2-7, with 7 positions matching TRBD1. What was sequenced was tumor-infiltrating naive CD4+ T cells sorted from the breast tumor. The sample's subset: naive CD4+ T cells, CD4+CD45RA+CD25-. This clonotype originated in a female donor with breast cancer. Here the CDR3 DNA reads TGCGCCAGCAGCCAAGAATCCAGGGGGTCCTACGAGCAGTACTTC. Translated: CASSQESRGSYEQYF.